The rows below give T cell receptor beta chains drawn from one sample of a study of T-cell reconstitution after alpha-beta-depleted transplantation in children. TCRdb recomputed calls from the PCR reads with MiXCR, one row per CDR3 protein. The sample has about 500,000 distinct CDR3 sequences; 10% to 12% are singletons. The sample consisted of PBMCs, mostly from graft donor cells, taken 180 days after TCRalphabeta/CD19-depleted stem cell transplant. The receptors shown here come from a female patient aged 2 to 10 who had a stem cell transplant for aplastic anemia, so the T cells may come from the graft donor. Each CDR3 is given with its conserved first and last residue. A D gene is named only where the DNA matches it firmly. Clone size is given for some rows only: seen once, a few or many times, or a class if the clone is expanded.

v_call	clone_size	j_call	d_call	cdr3_nt	cdr3_aa
TRBV20-1	few	TRBJ2-1	.	TGCAGTGCTAGATTGGTCGCTGGGGGTTACAATGAGCAGTTCTTC	CSARLVAGGYNEQFF
TRBV21-1	.	TRBJ2-7	.	TGTGCCAGCAGCAAACGGTGGCTCAAGGTTTGGCTCCATCCCCCCTACGAGCAGTACTTC	CASSKRWLKVWLHPPYEQYF
TRBV7-2	few	TRBJ1-1	.	TGTGCCAGCAGCTTAGGAGGGTTTGAGACTGAAGCTTTCTTT	CASSLGGFETEAFF
TRBV4-2	few	TRBJ2-1	TRBD2	TGTGCCAGCAGCCTCCTGGAGGGACTAGCGGTGGATGAGCAGTTCTTC	CASSLLEGLAVDEQFF
TRBV7-2	few	TRBJ2-2	TRBD1	TGTGCCAGCAACTACCAAACCGGGACAGGGGGCGTCGGGGAGCTGTTTTTT	CASNYQTGTGGVGELFF
TRBV5-5	few	TRBJ2-2	TRBD1	TGTGCCAGCAGCTGGGAGGACAGGGGGCGCGGTATCGGGGAGCTGTTTTTT	CASSWEDRGRGIGELFF
TRBV7-3	many	TRBJ2-1	.	TGTGCCAGCAGCCAAGACTGGGGCGGGGAGCAGTTCTTC	CASSQDWGGEQFF
TRBV19	.	TRBJ2-3	TRBD2	TGTGCCAGTAGTCGGTCTGCGGGGGTGTCAGATACGCAGTATTTT	CASSRSAGVSDTQYF
TRBV29-1	few	TRBJ2-7	TRBD2	TGCAGCGCCCGATATCCCGGGGGGGTCGAGCAGTACTTC	CSARYPGGVEQYF
TRBV7-6	.	TRBJ2-1	.	TGTGCCAGCAGCTTAGAACGCGCTAGCGTCCCGGGGTTTTACATTGAGCAGTTCTTC	CASSLERASVPGFYIEQFF
TRBV6-2/TRBV6-3	few	TRBJ2-4	.	TGTGCCAGCAGCCCCAGGAGTGGAAACATTCAGTACTTC	CASSPRSGNIQYF
TRBV20-1	few	TRBJ1-1	.	TGCAGTGCTAGAGAGCCGGGCCTTGAAGCTTTCTTT	CSAREPGLEAFF
TRBV29-1	.	TRBJ1-1	TRBD1	TGCAGCGTTGAAGACCTCCGTAAGACAGGGACCAACACTGAAGCTTTCTTT	CSVEDLRKTGTNTEAFF
TRBV11-2	.	TRBJ2-1	.	TGTGCCAGCAGCTTTAATATTGGAGGCGGGCCCTCTCCGGGGCGGAATGAGCAGTTCTTC	CASSFNIGGGPSPGRNEQFF
TRBV11-3	.	TRBJ1-1	.	TGTGCCAGCAGCTTATGGGGGGTTATCACTGAAGCTTTCTTT	CASSLWGVITEAFF
TRBV13	few	TRBJ1-2	.	TGTGCCAGCAGCTTAGCGGGCTTATCTGGCTACACCTTC	CASSLAGLSGYTF
TRBV7-9	few	TRBJ2-7	.	TGTGCCAGCAGCTTAGATCGGTTATACGAGCAGTACTTC	CASSLDRLYEQYF
TRBV12-3/TRBV12-4	.	TRBJ2-4	.	TGTGCCAGCACCGAGGAGGTCGTAGCGTACATTCAGTACTTC	CASTEEVVAYIQYF
TRBV30	.	TRBJ2-5	.	TGTGCCTGGAGTGTACGAGAGACCCAGTACTTC	CAWSVRETQYF
TRBV7-2	.	TRBJ2-5	.	TGTGCCAGCAGCTTAAAGCGTAGTACAGAGACCCAGTACTTC	CASSLKRSTETQYF
TRBV5-1	many	TRBJ2-3	TRBD1	TGCGCCAGCAGCCCCGACAGGGGTCCCACAGATACGCAGTATTTT	CASSPDRGPTDTQYF
TRBV4-2	few	TRBJ2-2	.	TGTGCCAGCAGCCAAGATGATTGGGCAGGGAGCACCGGGGAGCTGTTTTTT	CASSQDDWAGSTGELFF
TRBV3-1	few	TRBJ2-1	TRBD1	TGTGCCAGCAGCCAAGGGACAGGGCGGGTTTGGAATGAGCAGTTCTTC	CASSQGTGRVWNEQFF
TRBV4-3	once	TRBJ1-3	.	TGCGCCAGCAGCCAAGATCGGGTTTTAGGAAACACCATATATTTT	CASSQDRVLGNTIYF
TRBV6-6	few	TRBJ1-2	.	TGTGCCAGCAGTTTCCGACTTGGCTACACCTTC	CASSFRLGYTF
TRBV7-2	.	TRBJ1-1	TRBD1	TGTGCCAGCAGCTTACAGGGGGCAAGCACTGAAGCTTTCTTT	CASSLQGASTEAFF
TRBV12-3/TRBV12-4	.	TRBJ2-5	.	TGTGCCAGCAGGACTGAACGACAAGGGACCCAGTACTTC	CASRTERQGTQYF
TRBV20-1	few	TRBJ1-2	.	TGCAGTGCTAGGTCCAGGTCCTATGGCTACACCTTC	CSARSRSYGYTF
TRBV29-1	.	TRBJ2-7	.	TGCAGCGCCCGCTCGGCCCTCTACGAGCAGTACTTC	CSARSALYEQYF
TRBV10-3	.	TRBJ1-2	TRBD1	TGTGCCATCAGTCGCGGACAGGGGGAGAACTATGGCTACACCTTC	CAISRGQGENYGYTF
TRBV12-3/TRBV12-4	few	TRBJ2-3	TRBD1	TGTGCCAGCAGACTCCGCGTGGGACAGGGAGTCACAGATACGCAGTATTTT	CASRLRVGQGVTDTQYF
TRBV10-3	few	TRBJ2-5	TRBD2	TGTGCCACCCTAGCGGGGGTAGGGGAGACCCAGTACTTC	CATLAGVGETQYF
TRBV20-1	few	TRBJ2-2	.	TGCAGTGCTAGTTCCGGGGCGAACACCGGGGAGCTGTTTTTT	CSASSGANTGELFF
TRBV11-3	few	TRBJ2-5	.	TGTGCCAGCAGCTTAGATCCGAAAGAGACCCAGTACTTC	CASSLDPKETQYF
TRBV7-2	few	TRBJ2-5	.	TGTGCCAGCAGCTTAGTCAGCGGGCGCGGAGAGACCCAGTACTTC	CASSLVSGRGETQYF
TRBV5-5	.	TRBJ2-2	TRBD2	TGTGCCAGCAGTAGATTTCTGCCCGGGACTAGTCCCACCGGGGAGCTGTTTTTT	CASSRFLPGTSPTGELFF
TRBV28	few	TRBJ1-2	.	TGTGCCAGCAGTTTAGAGGACAGAATATTTAACTATGGCTACACCTTC	CASSLEDRIFNYGYTF
TRBV7-9	once	TRBJ2-7	.	TGTGCCAGCAGCATAAAAGGACCCTACGAGCAGTACTTC	CASSIKGPYEQYF